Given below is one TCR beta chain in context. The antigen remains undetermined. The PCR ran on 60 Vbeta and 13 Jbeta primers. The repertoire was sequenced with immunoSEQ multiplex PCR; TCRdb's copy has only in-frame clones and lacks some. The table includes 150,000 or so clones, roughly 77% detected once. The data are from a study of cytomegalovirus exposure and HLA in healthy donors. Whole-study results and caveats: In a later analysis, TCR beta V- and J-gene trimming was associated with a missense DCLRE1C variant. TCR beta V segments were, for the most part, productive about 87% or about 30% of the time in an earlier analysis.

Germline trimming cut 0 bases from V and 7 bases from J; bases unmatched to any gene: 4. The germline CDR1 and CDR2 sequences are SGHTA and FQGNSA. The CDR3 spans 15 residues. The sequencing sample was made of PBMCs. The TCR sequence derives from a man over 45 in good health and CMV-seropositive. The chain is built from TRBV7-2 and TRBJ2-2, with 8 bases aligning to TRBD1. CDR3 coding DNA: TGTGCCAGCAGCTTAGCCGGACAGGGTAACGGGGAGCTGTTTTTT. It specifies CASSLAGQGNGELFF.